One and the same sample provided the 18 T cell receptor beta chains below, sequenced in a study of T cell repertoires in cytomegalovirus infection. TCRdb passed the reads through MiXCR, listing each CDR3 protein once. The sample comprises around 800,000 distinct CDR3 sequences, approximately 32% of which are singletons, and 12% rests with the top ten. No antigen has been identified for these receptors. Sequencing was performed on cultured CD8+ T cells from PBMCs, taken from culture after CMV antigen stimulation. The receptor source for this set is a human donor in good health (CMV status not recorded). Some clones in this sample may be carry-over from other donors' samples.

There are a few counts of this clonotype. The rearrangement joins TRBV5-5 to TRBJ2-5; D gene unclear. Germline CDR1 reads SGHKS; CDR2 reads YYEKEE (reference sequence). V was clipped by 3 bases and J by 0 bases, with 6 bases between them. The CDR3 totals 13 residues. In DNA form, the CDR3 reads TGTGCCAGCAGCTCCCAGAACCAAGAGACCCAGTACTTC. Translating it yields CASSSQNQETQYF.

This clonotype was observed once. No conserved phenylalanine or tryptophan ends this CDR3, so it is likely a read error. V and J are TRBV6-1 and TRBJ2-1, with TRBD2 matching over 15 bases. Germline V gene sequence: CDR1 MNHNS, CDR2 SASEGT. The CDR3 totals 19 residues. Trimming removed 2 bases from V and 8 bases from J; junction bases left unmatched: 13. The DNA for the CDR3 is TGTGCCAGCAGTGAACCTGGACTAGCGGGGGGGCCCGGCTTAGATGAGCAGTTCTCC. Translating gives CASSEPGLAGGPGLDEQFS.

V gene TRBV4-3 combines with J gene TRBJ1-1; D unresolved. The CDR3 spans 15 residues. Trimming pared 0 bases from V and 1 base from J, leaving 9 bases between. Looked up from germline, CDR1 is LGHNA and CDR2 is YSLEER. The CDR3: CASSQDTGRNTEAFF. Written as DNA, the CDR3 is TGCGCCAGCAGCCAAGATACGGGTCGGAACACTGAAGCTTTCTTT.

V is TRBV6-1 and J is TRBJ2-6; D not resolved. Germline lookup yields CDR1 MNHNS and CDR2 SASEGT. V was pared by 1 base and J by 4 bases, with 8 bases between. The CDR3 is made up of 15 amino acids. CDR3 region: CASSEGAGGANVLTF. CDR3 bases: TGTGCCAGCAGTGAAGGGGCTGGAGGGGCCAACGTCCTGACTTTC.

The rearrangement links TRBV5-5 to TRBJ2-7; 14 nucleotides line up with TRBD2. This CDR3 is built from 17 residues. V gave up 3 bases and J gave up 5 bases; unmatched junction bases: 10. The germline V gene has CDR1 SGHKS and CDR2 YYEKEE (reference sequence). Here the CDR3 reads CASSSGTSGGRRDEQYF. Here the CDR3 DNA reads TGTGCCAGCAGCTCCGGGACTAGCGGGGGTCGTCGGGACGAGCAGTACTTC.

The rearrangement uses TRBV6-6 and TRBJ1-6; D perhaps matches TRBD1 (5 bases). In germline, CDR1 is MNHNY, CDR2 SVGAGI (reference sequence). V gave up 5 bases and J gave up 8 bases, with 13 bases separating them. This CDR3 comprises 14 residues. CDR3 residues: CASSPGWQDSPLHF. CDR3 DNA: TGTGCCAGCAGTCCAGGGTGGCAGGATTCACCCCTCCACTTT.

Of note for this clonotype: A clone one base away is much larger, so this may be a read error. The chain couples TRBV7-2 to TRBJ1-2, with D unresolved. Looked up from germline, CDR1 is SGHTA and CDR2 is FQGNSA. The length of the CDR3 is 13 residues. Here the CDR3 reads CANSFGRIYGYTF. The CDR3 bases are TGTGCCAACAGCTTTGGACGGATATATGGCTACACCTTC. The whole variable domain, filled in from reference TRBV7-2 and TRBJ1-2, reads GAGVSQSPSNKVTEKGKDVELRCDPISGHTALYWYRQSLGQGLEFLIYFQGNSAPDKSGLPSDRFSAERTGGSVSTLTIQRTQQEDSAVYLCANSFGRIYGYTFGSGTRLTVV.

The CDR3 reads CSGLLLTGPYEQYV. CDR3 coding DNA: TGCAGCGGCTTACTCCTGACAGGGCCCTACGAGCAGTACGTC. This chain connects TRBV29-1 to TRBJ2-7; 7 bases match TRBD1. The CDR3 has 14 amino acids. Germline V gene sequence: CDR1 SQVTM, CDR2 ANQGSEA. The V gene end was trimmed by 7 bases and the J gene end by 2 bases; junction bases not matched to a gene: 11.

In this sample, this clonotype turned up a few times. The rearrangement uses TRBV9 and TRBJ1-4; no reliable D call. The CDR3 runs to 14 residues. The ends were cut back, 0 bases at V and 11 bases at J, with 14 bases in the middle. Germline V gene lookup returns CDR1 SGDLS and CDR2 YYNGEE. For the CDR3, the DNA is TGTGCCAGCAGCGTAGGGGCAGACGGGGAGAAACTGTTTTTT. It is translated as CASSVGADGEKLFF.

V is TRBV6-5 and J is TRBJ2-3, with D tentatively TRBD1 or TRBD2 (5 bases each). Germline V gene sequence: CDR1 MNHEY, CDR2 SVGAGI. V lost 2 bases and J 3 bases, leaving 18 bases between the germline ends. There are 17 residues in the CDR3. The CDR3 coding sequence is TGTGCCAGCAGTTACCTGCCATTTGGGGGAGTGACAGATACGCAGTATTTT. Its translation is CASSYLPFGGVTDTQYF.

The table lists this clonotype with many counts. The chain joins TRBV12-3 or TRBV12-4 to TRBJ2-1, with D possibly being TRBD2 (6 bases). This CDR3 has 15 amino acids. V lost 6 bases and J 6 bases, leaving 18 bases between the germline ends. CDR3 coding DNA: TGTGCCAGCAGACCCGGGACTGGGGCCGCCAATGAGCAGTTCTTC. Translated: CASRPGTGAANEQFF.

The chain carries TRBV6-6 and TRBJ1-5; weak D call: TRBD1 (5 bases). CDR1 MNHNY and CDR2 SVGAGI come from the germline V gene (reference sequence). Trimming stripped 2 bases from V and 3 bases from J, with 11 bases between. This CDR3 has 15 amino acids. The CDR3 nucleotides are TGTGCCAGCAGTTACACCAGGGACTACAATCAGCCCCAGCATTTT. Encoded protein: CASSYTRDYNQPQHF.

Only a few counts were recorded for this clonotype. The genes are TRBV2 and TRBJ1-5; D remains unclear. Per the germline V gene, CDR1 is SNHLY and CDR2 is FYNNEI. CDR3 size: 13 residues. Trimming removed 6 bases from V and 0 bases from J, with 6 bases in between. The CDR3 DNA follows: TGTGCCAGCAGGGAGACTAGCAATCAGCCCCAGCATTTT. This encodes CASRETSNQPQHF.

The chain combines TRBV5-1 with TRBJ2-3; 7 bases are shared with TRBD1. The length of the CDR3 is 16 residues. J lost 0 bases, V lost 4 bases, and 8 bases had no gene match. The germline CDR1 and CDR2 sequences are SGHRS and YFSETQ. The CDR3 nucleotides read TGCGCCAGCAGCGGACAGGTCGAGCCTAGCACAGATACGCAGTATTTT. It yields the protein CASSGQVEPSTDTQYF. Using reference TRBV5-1 and TRBJ2-3 for the parts outside the CDR3, the full variable domain is KAGVTQTPRYLIKTRGQQVTLSCSPISGHRSVSWYQQTPGQGLQFLFEYFSETQRNKGNFPGRFSGRQFSNSRSEMNVSTLELGDSALYLCASSGQVEPSTDTQYFGPGTRLTVL.

The rearrangement links TRBV28 to TRBJ2-7; D not certain. Germline loops: CDR1 MDHEN, CDR2 SYDVKM. The CDR3 consists of 15 residues. Deletions cut 6 bases from V and 0 bases from J, with 15 bases between. The CDR3 nucleotides read TGTGCCAGCAGGTCCCTCGGGCGCAGCTCCTACGAGCAGTACGTC. This gives the protein CASRSLGRSSYEQYV.

This clonotype turned up a few times. The rearrangement uses TRBV4-1 and TRBJ2-5; D unresolved. Trimming left V 0 bases short and J 2 bases short, with 10 bases between. The CDR3 is 15 amino acids. CDR1 and CDR2 (germline): MGHRA, YSYEKL. The CDR3: CASSQEDWAQETQYF. The CDR3 DNA follows: TGCGCCAGCAGCCAAGAAGACTGGGCACAAGAGACCCAGTACTTC.

Only one count was recorded for this clonotype. V and J are TRBV6-2 or TRBV6-3 and TRBJ1-5; D possibly corresponds to TRBD1 (5 bases). V was clipped by 0 bases and J by 2 bases, with 8 bases between them. This CDR3 region has 15 residues. Germline CDR1 is MNHEY and CDR2 is SVGEGT. CDR3 residues: CASSYSARGNQPQHF. CDR3 DNA sequence: TGTGCCAGCAGTTACTCGGCCAGGGGCAATCAGCCCCAGCATTTT.

This chain links TRBV12-3 or TRBV12-4 with TRBJ2-2; the match to TRBD2 covers 8 bases. J was trimmed by 4 bases and V by 8 bases; bases with no gene match: 9. The CDR3 sequence is 15 residues long. CDR3 region: CASGSSGGSTGELFF. CDR3 DNA sequence: TGTGCCAGCGGTTCCAGCGGGGGCAGCACCGGGGAGCTGTTTTTT.